This T cell receptor beta chain stems from a study of tumor-infiltrating lymphocytes in primary liver carcinoma listed by TCRdb under 2017. Some background on the complete study: Of the five patients, three men and two women aged 30 to 69 years, four had hepatocellular carcinoma and one had combined HCC and intrahepatic cholangiocarcinoma. Each sample produced roughly 3.5 to 7.13 million productive TCRbeta reads, and read depth showed no significant difference between tissue types. A total of about 35 specimens from 5 patients went through TCRbeta repertoire sequencing, namely 25 tumor regions, 5 adjacent noncancerous liver tissues and 5 peripheral blood samples. Reproducibility between technical replicate repertoires was high, with correlation coefficients above 0.95 and mean shared-clone rates about 0.89. The five patients had tumors staged T1-T3 N0M0, with maximum diameters ranging from about 4.2 to 10 cm. For each liver tumor, the study sampled five regions along with adjacent normal tissue and blood, and applied TCRbeta repertoire sequencing, expression microarrays and whole-exome sequencing. The paper's findings and limits, for the study overall: With just a few patients in the study, the authors point out that the findings should be validated in a larger study. Because the samples were bulk and unsorted, CD4+ and CD8+ T cell repertoires could not be compared. Because sequencing covered only the TCR beta chain and unpaired alpha chains were not captured, true repertoire diversity is likely underestimated. Consistent with antigen-driven expansion, pairs of tumor regions showed higher repertoire overlap (mean about 36%) than either tumor-adjacent pairs (around 17%) or tumor-blood pairs (approximately 14%). The top 250 clones accounted for a significantly greater share of the repertoire in tumors than in blood (p = 0.039).

Without any cell sorting, total RNA and DNA were co-extracted from approximately 20-30 mg of bulk tissue using the AllPrep DNA/RNA mini kit. About five patients with histopathologically diagnosed primary liver carcinoma underwent surgical resection in China between late 2015 and March 2016. At the time of sampling, the patients had chronic HBV infection and had not received any treatment. Fresh tumor and adjacent tissue pieces were bisected, with one half stored in RNAlater at -80 degrees C and the other half sent for histology. Reading the germline V gene gives CDR1 SQVTM and CDR2 ANQGSEA. The CDR3, from cysteine to phenylalanine, totals 13 residues. Just the 39-base CDR3 DNA is kept, in frame starting at base 1. Concerning this clonotype itself: Its antigen remains undetermined. An end of the junction differs from the germline gene, which may be a read error.

A constant-region primer and ProtoScript II reverse transcriptase were used to reverse-transcribe TCRbeta-specific cDNA from about 500 ng total RNA. Construction of the TCRbeta libraries relied on three nested rounds of multiplex PCR, following a slightly modified ARM-PCR procedure. Multiplex TRBV1-TRBV30 forward primers and a Cbeta reverse primer were used in the first two PCR rounds, each of which was run for approximately 10 cycles. A final 25-cycle PCR with Deep VentR polymerase added sample barcodes and Illumina adapters. Before sequencing, amplicons of 200-500 bp were purified from gel using a QIAquick gel extraction kit. An Illumina HiSeq 2500 was used to sequence the TCRbeta amplicons, generating 250-bp paired-end reads. Processing in the source paper ran as follows. Quality trimming of reads was performed with Trimmomatic v0.33, and paired reads were merged with FLASH v1.2.11 so that full CDR3 sequences could be recovered. V, D and J germline segments were assigned to the rearranged TCRbeta sequences by MiGEC v1.2.1b. VDJtools v1.0.0 computed clonotype statistics and Shannon-Wiener diversity indices. To cut down on sampling bias, every analysis after diversity analysis relied on just the 250 most abundant clonotypes from each sample. The public reads were run again by TCRdb, first through fastp at Q25 and then through MiXCR, and only productive beta chains were kept. Rows are unified per CDR3 protein, each entry keeping the most common DNA and genes. It is TCRdb's table, rather than the study itself, that gives the V and J calls and clone size. This sample is represented by over 100,000 distinct CDR3 sequences; around 70% of them were singletons. 8.1% of the sample rests with the top ten.

The sequence was collected from a woman aged 60-75 years with primary liver carcinoma and hepatitis B virus infection. Sequencing was performed on tumor-adjacent normal liver tissue. Rearrangement joined TRBV29-1 to TRBJ2-7; a tentative D match to TRBD2 spans 5 bases. The nucleotide sequence reads TGCAGCGTTGTGAGAGGGTCGTTAACAGAGCAATACTTC. The encoded protein is CSVVRGSLTEQYF.